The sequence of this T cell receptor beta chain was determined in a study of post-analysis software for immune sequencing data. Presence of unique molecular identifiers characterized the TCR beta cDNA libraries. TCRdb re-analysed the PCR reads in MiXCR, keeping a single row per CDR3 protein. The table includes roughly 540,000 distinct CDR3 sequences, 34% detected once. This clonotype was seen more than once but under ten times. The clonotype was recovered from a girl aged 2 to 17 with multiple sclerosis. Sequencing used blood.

The DNA of the CDR3 is TGTGCCAGCAGCTCCGGGCGGGGCGCGGGCACAGATACGCAGTATTTT. Protein product: CASSSGRGAGTDTQYF. V gene TRBV7-2 combines with J gene TRBJ2-3, with TRBD2 as a possible D gene (6 bases). V shed 4 bases and J shed 1 base, with 15 bases lying between them. This CDR3 is 16 amino acids long. Germline V gene lookup returns CDR1 SGHTA and CDR2 FQGNSA.